This T cell receptor (beta chain) was sequenced for a study of technical replicates of blood from a handful of donors. The assay was immunoSEQ multiplex PCR, and TCRdb's table has in-frame clones only and misses some. The table includes 76,000 or so clones, around nine tenths detected once. The CDR3 has 15 residues. Unmatched junction bases numbered 6, after V lost 0 bases and J lost 7 bases. Germline CDR1 reads MNHEY; CDR2 reads SVGAGI. The chain employs TRBV6-5 and TRBJ1-2; 9 bases fit TRBD1. The sample comprised T cells isolated from PBMCs. This sequence was found in a human donor in good health. The CDR3 DNA sequence: TGTGCCAGCAGTTACTCATCCGGGACAGGGATTGGCTACACCTTC. As protein: CASSYSSGTGIGYTF.